The 7 T cell receptor beta chains presented below share a single source sample, sequenced in a study of technical replicates of blood from a few donors. TCRdb's copy holds only in-frame clones and misses some; the assay was immunoSEQ multiplex PCR. The table includes tens of thousands of clones, 80% to 95% detected once. Sequenced: T cells isolated from PBMCs. Receptors were obtained from a human donor in good health.

The rearrangement uses TRBV9 and TRBJ1-2; D not resolved. Germline values: CDR1 SGDLS, CDR2 YYNGEE. V was pared by 2 bases and J by 1 base, with 9 bases between. The CDR3 covers 14 residues. CDR3 loop: CASSVSGINYGYTF. The CDR3 DNA sequence: TGTGCCAGCAGCGTGTCCGGTATTAACTATGGCTACACCTTC.

This rearrangement joins TRBV4-1 to TRBJ2-1; 8 bases are a match to TRBD1. Germline V CDR1 and CDR2: MGHRA, YSYEKL. V shed 1 base and J 12 bases; nucleotides not matched to a gene: 14. This CDR3 spans 16 amino acids. CDR3 residues: CASSQVPGGAQLGQFF. In DNA, the CDR3 is TGCGCCAGCAGCCAAGTACCAGGGGGCGCCCAACTTGGGCAGTTCTTC.

The J gene is TRBJ2-3, the V gene TRBV29-1, with 10 nucleotides matching TRBD2. With V trimmed by 2 bases and J by 5 bases, 4 bases remained unmatched. Germline assignment: CDR1 SQVTM and CDR2 ANQGSEA. The CDR3 spans 14 residues. The CDR3 spells CSVELAGVGDTQYF. CDR3 DNA: TGCAGCGTTGAACTAGCGGGAGTTGGAGATACGCAGTATTTT.

The genes are TRBV11-2 and TRBJ1-1; tentatively, D is TRBD1 (6 bases). The CDR3 is 13 amino acids. The V gene's germline CDR1 is SGHAT and CDR2 FQNNGV. V was clipped by 5 bases and J by 4 bases, with 11 bases between them. CDR3 amino acids: CASSPAGATEAFF. The CDR3 DNA is TGTGCCAGCAGCCCCGCGGGGGCCACTGAAGCTTTCTTT.

The J gene is TRBJ2-1, the V gene TRBV2, with TRBD1 identical over 7 bases. The V and J ends lost 8 bases and 9 bases, in that order; junction bases with no gene match: 7. This CDR3 is built from 12 residues. Germline V gene lookup returns CDR1 SNHLY and CDR2 FYNNEI. Here the CDR3 reads CASGFDRAEQFF. CDR3 coding DNA: TGTGCCAGCGGGTTTGACAGGGCTGAGCAGTTCTTC. The complete variable domain, with remaining parts taken from reference TRBV2 and TRBJ2-1, reads EPEVTQTPSHQVTQMGQEVILRCVPISNHLYFYWYRQILGQKVEFLVSFYNNEISEKSEIFDDQFSVERPDGSNFTLKIRSTKLEDSAMYFCASGFDRAEQFFGPGTRLTVL.

The rearrangement uses TRBV9 and TRBJ2-2; TRBD2 matches 14 bases. J was trimmed by 6 bases and V by 2 bases; bases with no gene match: 3. The CDR3 covers 16 residues. In germline, CDR1 is SGDLS, CDR2 YYNGEE. In DNA form, the CDR3 reads TGTGCCAGCAGCGTGGGACTAGCGGGAGAGGCCGGGGAGCTGTTTTTT. It is translated as CASSVGLAGEAGELFF.

The gene calls are TRBV29-1 and TRBJ2-7; TRBD2 is a possible D gene (6 bases). Trimming cost V 7 bases and J 3 bases, with 13 bases left between them. In germline, CDR1 is SQVTM, CDR2 ANQGSEA. This CDR3 is built from 12 residues. CDR3 loop: CSAYSGRYEQYF. Here the CDR3 DNA reads TGCAGCGCGTACAGCGGGCGCTACGAGCAGTACTTC.